Shown below are 19 T cell receptor beta chains from a single sample sequenced in a study of CD8 T cells in Susac syndrome. RNA totalling 0.5 to 1 ug underwent reverse transcription with random hexamers. TCRdb reprocessed the immunoSEQ multiplex PCR reads via MiXCR and lists one record per CDR3 protein. The sample yields 150,000 to 190,000 distinct CDR3 sequences, roughly 94% seen once. Sample: CD8+ T cells from PBMCs. Receptors were obtained from a human donor with multiple sclerosis.

The chain couples TRBV6-1 to TRBJ1-6, with D possibly matching TRBD1 (5 bases). This CDR3 comprises 16 residues. V was clipped by 7 bases and J by 3 bases, with 16 bases between them. Germline CDR1 is MNHNS and CDR2 is SASEGT. The CDR3 nucleotides are TGTGCCAGCAATCACGTTCAGGGCTTCTATAATTCACCCCTCCACTTT. It encodes CASNHVQGFYNSPLHF.

The rearrangement joins TRBV25-1 to TRBJ2-5; TRBD1 agrees at 7 bases. V lost 5 bases, J lost 0 bases, and 9 bases stayed unmatched. CDR1 is MGHDK and CDR2 is SYGVNS in the germline V gene. The CDR3 is 16 amino acids. The CDR3 DNA is TGTGCCAGCAGTCGAGGGACAGCCACGTACCAAGAGACCCAGTACTTC. Its protein is CASSRGTATYQETQYF.

The rearrangement links TRBV5-4 to TRBJ2-1, with 9 bases identical to TRBD1. The CDR3 loop spans 14 amino acids. The ends lost 2 bases at V and 7 bases at J; junction bases unmatched: 4. CDR1 and CDR2 from the germline V gene are SGHNT and YYREEE (reference sequence). The CDR3 sequence: CASSFGDRVNEQFF. The CDR3 DNA follows: TGTGCCAGCAGCTTCGGGGACAGGGTTAATGAGCAGTTCTTC.

The chain is built from TRBV27 and TRBJ2-3; D call uncertain. This CDR3 has 13 residues. Germline V gives CDR1 MNHEY, CDR2 SMNVEV (reference sequence). Trimming took 6 bases from V and 6 from J, leaving 13 bases between them. The CDR3, as DNA: TGTGCCAGCAGCTTGGTCCTGGCCGATACGCAGTATTTT. It yields the protein CASSLVLADTQYF.

This sequence joins TRBV29-1 and TRBJ2-6, with D possibly matching TRBD1 (5 bases). Germline V lookup: CDR1 SQVTM, CDR2 ANQGSEA. Trimming shortened V by 4 bases and J by 0 bases, and 10 bases separated the two germline ends. There are 15 residues in the CDR3. CDR3 bases: TGCAGCGTTGCCGGACAAGACTCTGGGGCCAACGTCCTGACTTTC. Amino acids: CSVAGQDSGANVLTF. Variable domain in full (rest from reference TRBV29-1 and TRBJ2-6): SAVISQKPSRDICQRGTSLTIQCQVDSQVTMMFWYRQQPGQSLTLIATANQGSEATYESGFVIDKFPISRPNLTFSTLTVSNMSPEDSSIYLCSVAGQDSGANVLTFGAGSRLTVL.

The J gene is TRBJ2-3, the V gene TRBV20-1; D is unclear. Germline CDR1 DFQATT, CDR2 SNEGSKA (reference sequence). The CDR3 totals 11 residues. V was clipped by 5 bases and J by 2 bases, with 5 bases between them. As DNA, the CDR3 is TGCAGTGCTGATCACACAGATACGCAGTATTTT. Encoded protein: CSADHTDTQYF.

V and J are TRBV6-6 and TRBJ1-1, with D tentatively TRBD1 (6 bases). The germline CDR1 and CDR2 sequences are MNHNY and SVGAGI (reference sequence). The CDR3 covers 12 residues. The V end was cut by 6 bases, the J end by 9 bases, with 14 bases between. CDR3 residues: CASSRDGQKAFF. The CDR3 coding sequence is TGTGCCAGCAGCCGGGACGGACAGAAAGCTTTCTTT.

The chain couples TRBV4-2 to TRBJ2-5; TRBD2 might be the D (8 bases). The CDR3 is 17 residues long. The V end was cut by 4 bases, the J end by 2 bases, with 20 bases between. Germline lookup yields CDR1 LGHNA and CDR2 YNFKEQ. The CDR3 coding sequence is TGTGCCAGCAGCCCGAGGACTAGCAGGGGGTCACAAGAGACCCAGTACTTC. Amino acids: CASSPRTSRGSQETQYF.

This clonotype is a singleton in its sample. V is TRBV2 and J is TRBJ2-2; D gene uncertain. V was shortened by 2 bases and J by 2 bases, with 6 bases between the two germline ends. CDR3 length: 14 residues. The V gene's germline CDR1 is SNHLY and CDR2 FYNNEI. This CDR3 reads CASSETENTGELFF. The CDR3 nucleotides are TGTGCCAGCAGTGAAACTGAAAACACCGGGGAGCTGTTTTTT. Drawing the rest from reference TRBV2 and TRBJ2-2, the complete variable domain is EPEVTQTPSHQVTQMGQEVILRCVPISNHLYFYWYRQILGQKVEFLVSFYNNEISEKSEIFDDQFSVERPDGSNFTLKIRSTKLEDSAMYFCASSETENTGELFFGEGSRLTVL.

CDR3 nucleotide sequence: TGTGCCAGCAGTTACGCCGGACAGTTATACGAGCAGTACTTC. Translating gives CASSYAGQLYEQYF. This chain uses TRBV6-2 or TRBV6-3 with TRBJ2-7; a weak D match, TRBD1 (6 bases). Trimming took 2 bases from V and 4 from J, leaving 12 bases between them. This CDR3 comprises 14 residues. The germline V gene has CDR1 MNHEY and CDR2 SVGEGT.

The chain carries TRBV9 and TRBJ2-5; TRBD1 is a possible D gene (5 bases). V was cut by 5 bases and J by 5 bases, with 10 bases left in between. This CDR3 has 12 amino acids. Germline values: CDR1 SGDLS, CDR2 YYNGEE. The CDR3 reads CASSANRETQYF. CDR3 nucleotide sequence: TGTGCCAGCAGTGCAAACAGGGAGACCCAGTACTTC.

V and J are TRBV27 and TRBJ1-2; 7 bases fit TRBD1. Germline CDR1 is MNHEY and CDR2 is SMNVEV (reference sequence). This CDR3 comprises 15 residues. Trimming at V came to 0 bases and at J to 9 bases, leaving 10 bases not matched to a gene. CDR3 amino acids: CASSLSGTGVVSYTF. DNA of the CDR3: TGTGCCAGCAGTTTATCAGGAACAGGGGTAGTGAGCTACACCTTC.

This clonotype is a singleton in its sample. CDR3 sequence (DNA): TGTGCCAGCAGTTTTACCGCGACAGCAGATACGCAGTATTTT. Amino acids: CASSFTATADTQYF. The chain links TRBV12-3 or TRBV12-4 to TRBJ2-3, with D tentatively TRBD1 (5 bases). The CDR3 sequence is 14 residues long. V was cut by 3 bases and J by 4 bases, with 11 bases left in between.

The CDR3 nucleotides read TGTGCCAGCAGCTTAGGTTGGCAGGAGTATGGCTACACCTTC. Translating it yields CASSLGWQEYGYTF. The chain links TRBV7-9 to TRBJ1-2; no firm D call. Germline V gene lookup returns CDR1 SEHNR and CDR2 FQNEAQ (reference sequence). This CDR3 is built from 14 residues. Between the trimmed V and J ends, which lost 1 base and 5 bases, there was a span of 11 bases.

The V and J genes are TRBV7-9 and TRBJ1-1; D ambiguous. The germline V gene has CDR1 SEHNR and CDR2 FQNEAQ (reference sequence). This CDR3 has 15 amino acids. V was cut by 5 bases and J by 0 bases, with 13 bases left in between. The CDR3 nucleotides are TGTGCCAGCAGCCCTACGGACGGATTGAACACTGAAGCTTTCTTT. It encodes CASSPTDGLNTEAFF.

The gene calls are TRBV20-1 and TRBJ1-6, with 9 bases matching TRBD1. The CDR3 is 14 amino acids. CDR1 and CDR2 (germline): DFQATT, SNEGSKA (reference sequence). The V segment lost 5 bases and the J segment 5 bases; nucleotides outside the gene matches: 4. The CDR3 coding sequence is TGCAGTGCTCGCGGGACAGGGCATAATTCACCCCTCCACTTT. Translation: CSARGTGHNSPLHF.

This clonotype was detected once. This chain joins TRBV24-1 and TRBJ2-2; D may be TRBD1 (6 bases). The CDR3 totals 15 residues. Trimming pared 3 bases from V and 6 bases from J, leaving 13 bases between. The germline CDR1 and CDR2 sequences are KGHDR and SFDVKD. The CDR3 loop reads CATSDVRGDAGELFF. DNA for the CDR3: TGTGCCACCAGTGATGTCAGGGGTGATGCCGGGGAGCTGTTTTTT.

The rearrangement uses TRBV27 and TRBJ2-1; 10 nucleotides agree with TRBD1. This CDR3 has 15 residues. The germline gives CDR1 MNHEY, CDR2 SMNVEV (reference sequence). With 9 bases clipped from V and 7 bases from J, the junction kept 12 bases outside the gene matches. CDR3 nucleotides: TGTGCCAGTACTTCCGGGACAGGGGCTTTAAATGAGCAGTTCTTC. Protein product: CASTSGTGALNEQFF.

This chain joins TRBV29-1 and TRBJ2-5; weak D call: TRBD1 (6 bases). V lost 7 bases and J lost 2, with 14 bases in between. The CDR3 runs 13 residues. Germline CDR1 SQVTM, CDR2 ANQGSEA. The chain's CDR3 is CSGMDSLQETQYF. In DNA form, the CDR3 reads TGCAGCGGTATGGACAGCCTGCAAGAGACCCAGTACTTC.